This T cell receptor beta chain was recovered during a study of blood T cell repertoires in COVID-19. Study details: COVID-19 samples from acute and convalescent phases originated in the United States, Italy and Spain.

Germline trimming cut 2 bases from V and 1 base from J; bases unmatched to any gene: 2. Germline CDR1 SGHTA, CDR2 FQGTGA. The CDR3 consists of 15 residues. Clones were sequenced by immunoSEQ multiplex PCR, and TCRdb holds only the in-frame ones, with some missing. The table lists 200,000 to 300,000 clones, 83% of them singletons. Sequencing was carried out using peripheral blood. The chain has TRBV7-3 and TRBJ2-3; 8 bases agree with TRBD2. This TCR was recovered from a human donor in a cohort sampled during active COVID-19. The CDR3 bases are TGTGCCAGCAGCTTAGTGCGGGGGGGCACAGATACGCAGTATTTT. Protein: CASSLVRGGTDTQYF.